This is a list of T cell receptor beta chains from one sample in a study of blood T cells in healthy people across ages. TCRdb re-called the 5' RACE reads through MiXCR, storing one row per CDR3 protein. The sample includes 890,000 or so distinct CDR3 sequences, approximately 59% of them seen just once. Sample: blood. These receptors were obtained from a man younger than 40 in good health. The CDR3 runs from the conserved cysteine through the conserved F or W. D genes are given only for firm matches. For some rows the clone size is stated as once, few or many, or as a class when expanded; others skip it.

j_call,v_call,clone_size,d_call,cdr3_nt,cdr3_aa
TRBJ1-2,TRBV12-3/TRBV12-4,once,-,TGTGCCAGCAGTGTGGGACAAGACGTGACGGGCTACACCTTC,CASSVGQDVTGYTF
TRBJ1-1,TRBV6-5,-,-,TGTGCCAGCAGTTACGGGCAGGGCGCCGAAGCTTTCTTT,CASSYGQGAEAFF
TRBJ2-2,TRBV20-1,-,TRBD2,TGCAGTGCTAGACTAGCGGGGGGGCCTAGCACCGGGGAGCTGTTTTTT,CSARLAGGPSTGELFF
TRBJ2-1,TRBV27,-,TRBD2,TGTGCCAGCCAGACCCTAGCGGGGCTCTCCAATGAGCAGTTCTTC,CASQTLAGLSNEQFF
TRBJ1-2,TRBV12-3/TRBV12-4,-,-,TGTGCCAGCAGTTTGACGGGTGGCTACACCTTC,CASSLTGGYTF
TRBJ2-3,TRBV20-1,-,-,TGCAGTGCTAGACCATTCCCGGACGGTGGGGTCACAGATACGCAGTATTTT,CSARPFPDGGVTDTQYF
TRBJ2-3,TRBV12-3/TRBV12-4,-,-,TGTGCCAGCAGTTTTCGTGAAGATACGCAGTATTTT,CASSFREDTQYF
TRBJ2-4,TRBV12-3/TRBV12-4,-,-,TGTGCCAGCGGGCTTAAATGGGACATTCAGTACTTC,CASGLKWDIQYF
TRBJ1-2,TRBV6-1,few,-,TGTGCCAGCAGTGAAGTACGATGGGCGGCCTATGGCTACACCTTC,CASSEVRWAAYGYTF
TRBJ1-6,TRBV6-5,once,TRBD1,TGTGCCAGCAGTTATATGGGACAGGGTCTGGGCTCCTATAATTCACCCCTCCACTTT,CASSYMGQGLGSYNSPLHF
TRBJ2-5,TRBV6-6,-,TRBD1,TGTGCCAGCGGGGGACAGATCCAAGAGACCCAGTACTTC,CASGGQIQETQYF
TRBJ2-7,TRBV29-1,few,-,TGCAGCGTTGGTGCGGCGTCCGGGTACGAGCAGTACTTC,CSVGAASGYEQYF
TRBJ2-7,TRBV20-1,few,TRBD2,TGCAGTGCTAGAGAAATAGCGGGGGGCTACGAGCAGTACTTC,CSAREIAGGYEQYF
TRBJ2-4,TRBV4-2,-,TRBD2,TGTGCCAGCAGCCAAGATCCCAGGCGGGAGCAGTACTTC,CASSQDPRREQYF
TRBJ2-6,TRBV29-1,few,-,TGCAGCGTTGATGGGGAATCTGGGGCCAACGTCCTGACTTTC,CSVDGESGANVLTF
TRBJ2-1,TRBV20-1,few,TRBD2,TGCAGTGCTAGGGGACTAGCGGACTACAATGAGCAGTTCTTC,CSARGLADYNEQFF
TRBJ1-5,TRBV20-1,-,-,TGCAGTGCTAGGGGAACAGGGAGTCGCAATCAGCCCCAGCATTTT,CSARGTGSRNQPQHF
TRBJ2-7,TRBV7-2,few,TRBD1,TGTGCCAGCAGCTCACCCGGACAGGGGGCGCAGTACTTC,CASSSPGQGAQYF
TRBJ2-7,TRBV20-1,once,TRBD2,TGCAGTGCTAGGACTAGCGGGGGTCATTACAATGAGCAGTACTTC,CSARTSGGHYNEQYF
TRBJ2-7,TRBV7-9,-,TRBD1,TGTGCCAGCAGCTCCACAGGGGGGACATCCTCCGAGCAGTACTTC,CASSSTGGTSSEQYF
TRBJ2-3,TRBV7-2,-,TRBD2,TGTGCCAGCAGCTTACGTTTAAGCGGGGGGACCACAGATACGCAGTATTTT,CASSLRLSGGTTDTQYF
TRBJ2-1,TRBV25-1,-,TRBD1,TGTGCCAGCAGTGAATTAGGAGGGGAACAGGGGGTCTCCAATGAGCAGTTCTTC,CASSELGGEQGVSNEQFF
TRBJ2-5,TRBV28,few,TRBD2,TGTGCCAGCAGTTTGACTAGCTCAGAGACCCAGTACTTC,CASSLTSSETQYF
TRBJ1-2,TRBV18,few,-,TGTGCCAGCTCACCAGGGCGCCCCTCTAACTATGGCTACACCTTC,CASSPGRPSNYGYTF
TRBJ2-7,TRBV20-1,-,-,TGCAGTGCTAGAGAGGGTCTGCTGAGCTCCTACGAGCAGTACTTC,CSAREGLLSSYEQYF
TRBJ2-7,TRBV5-1,-,-,TGCGCCAGCAGCGTTGGATACGGGCAGTACTTC,CASSVGYGQYF
TRBJ2-1,TRBV5-5,-,-,TGTGCCAGCAGCCCCAGTTTGACGATAAAGGGCAGGAATGAGCAGTTCTTC,CASSPSLTIKGRNEQFF
TRBJ2-5,TRBV3-1,few,TRBD2,TGTGCCAGCAGCCAAGAAGGGACTAGCGGGAGGAAGACCCAGTACTTC,CASSQEGTSGRKTQYF
TRBJ1-5,TRBV28,once,TRBD1,TGTGCCAGCAGTGCCGGGACAGGGGTCCTCCTCCAGCATTTT,CASSAGTGVLLQHF
TRBJ2-3,TRBV7-2,many,TRBD1,TGTGCCAGCAGCACCCAGGGGGCAGGGACAGATACGCAGTATTTT,CASSTQGAGTDTQYF
TRBJ2-3,TRBV6-6,many,-,TGTGCCAGCACTTACACGGGGTCCACAGATACGCAGTATTTT,CASTYTGSTDTQYF
TRBJ2-4,TRBV2,-,-,TGTGCCAGCAGAGACCTGACAGAGCGGGTGGGCATTCAGTACTTC,CASRDLTERVGIQYF